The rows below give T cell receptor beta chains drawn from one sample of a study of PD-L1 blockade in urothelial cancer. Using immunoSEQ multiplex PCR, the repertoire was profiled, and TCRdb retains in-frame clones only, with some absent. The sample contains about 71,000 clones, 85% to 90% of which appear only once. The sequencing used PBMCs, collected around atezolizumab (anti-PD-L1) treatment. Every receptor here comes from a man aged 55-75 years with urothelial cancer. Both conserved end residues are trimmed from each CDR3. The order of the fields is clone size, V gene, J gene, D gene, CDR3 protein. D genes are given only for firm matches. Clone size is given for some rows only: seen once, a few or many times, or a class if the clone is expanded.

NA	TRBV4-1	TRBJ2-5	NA	ASSQIKGETQY
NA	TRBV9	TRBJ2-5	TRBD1	ASSARGQGPGETQY
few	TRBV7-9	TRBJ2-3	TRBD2	ASSLALSGEGDTQY
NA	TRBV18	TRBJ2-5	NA	ASSPGPKETQY
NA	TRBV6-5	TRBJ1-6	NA	ASSYSRGDSPLH
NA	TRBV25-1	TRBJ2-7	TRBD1	ASSEAGTGAYEQY
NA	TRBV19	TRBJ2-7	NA	ASSRDYTETLYEQY
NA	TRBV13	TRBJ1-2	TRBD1	ASSLSQGAGNYGYT
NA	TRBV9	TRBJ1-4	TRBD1	ASSLRPGQAEKLF
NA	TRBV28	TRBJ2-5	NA	ASSGDLKGRGTQY
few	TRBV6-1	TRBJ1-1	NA	ASGQTNTEAF
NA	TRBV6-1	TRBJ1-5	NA	ASQTGGAWNQPQH
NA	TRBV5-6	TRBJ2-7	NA	ASSLDTYEQY
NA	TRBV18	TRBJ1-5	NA	ASSPDKSQPQH
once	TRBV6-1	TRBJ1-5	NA	ASSEPGNQPQH
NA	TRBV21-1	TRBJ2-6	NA	ASYTGSGANVLT
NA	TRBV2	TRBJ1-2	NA	ASRESYGYT
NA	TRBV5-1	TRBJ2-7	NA	ASSPQQGITPYEQY
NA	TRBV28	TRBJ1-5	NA	ASSSEGNSNQPQH
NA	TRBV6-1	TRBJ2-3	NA	ASSENGGTSTDTQY
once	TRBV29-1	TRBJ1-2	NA	SVEEVQGGFGYT
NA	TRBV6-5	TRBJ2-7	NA	ASSYSHSTDEQY
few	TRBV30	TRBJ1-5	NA	AWSLGGNQPQH
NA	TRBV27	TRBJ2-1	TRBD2	ASSFLQAGGPLEQF
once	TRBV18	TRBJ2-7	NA	ASSPPDSYEQY
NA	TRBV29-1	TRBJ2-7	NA	SARRGDYEQY
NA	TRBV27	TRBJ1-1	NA	ASSFIGGSMAEAF
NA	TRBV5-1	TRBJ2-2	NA	ASSLEGARTGELF
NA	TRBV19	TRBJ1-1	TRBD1	ASSFRQGNTEAF
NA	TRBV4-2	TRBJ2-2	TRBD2	ASSEGPGLAGGLNTGELF
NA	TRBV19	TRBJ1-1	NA	ASSRYPYRDGDTEAF
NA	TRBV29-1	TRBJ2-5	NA	SSGGGASIQETQY
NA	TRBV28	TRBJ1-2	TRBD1	ASRQGANYGYT
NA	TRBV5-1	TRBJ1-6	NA	ASSLGGYSPLH
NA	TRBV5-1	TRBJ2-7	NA	ASSLDGDYEQY
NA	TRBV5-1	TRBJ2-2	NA	ASSSKSTGELF
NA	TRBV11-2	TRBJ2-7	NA	ASSLWRRPYEQY
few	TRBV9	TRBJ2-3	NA	ASSVVASTDTQY
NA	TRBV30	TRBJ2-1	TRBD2	APPPLAGESYNEQF
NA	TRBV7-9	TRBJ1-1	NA	ASSLGGSRAF
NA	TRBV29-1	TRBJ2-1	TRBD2	SVGQLAGGTYNEQF